The following is a T cell receptor (beta chain) sequence with its context. A TCRbeta library incorporating unique molecular identifiers was prepared. Via MiXCR, TCRdb re-called the PCR reads, giving one row per CDR3 protein. The sample yields about 610,000 distinct CDR3 sequences, over 9.5% seen once. This specimen comes from a study of T-cell reconstitution after alpha-beta-depleted transplantation in children. Trimming took 6 bases from V and 5 from J; bases not matched to a gene: 3. This CDR3 is built from 13 residues. This TCR came from a human donor who donated a stem cell graft to a child with acute myeloid leukemia. The chain uses TRBV12-3 or TRBV12-4 and TRBJ2-7; 11 bases map to TRBD2. The sample here was PBMCs from the stem cell graft donor, taken from the stem cell graft. The CDR3 sequence is CASSGLAGNEQYF. The CDR3 coding sequence is TGTGCCAGCAGCGGACTAGCGGGCAACGAGCAGTACTTC.